This T cell receptor (beta chain) originates from a study of identifying expanded T cells in peripheral blood. Data came from immunoSEQ multiplex PCR; TCRdb stores just in-frame clones and leaves some out. The repertoire holds 90,000 to 120,000 clones, roughly 91% seen once, with about 16% in the top ten. The length of the CDR3 is 17 residues. The trim removed 4 bases at V and 2 bases at J, leaving 6 bases unmatched. From germline, CDR1 is SGHTA and CDR2 FQGNSA. The rearrangement uses TRBV7-2 and TRBJ2-3; 13 positions agree with TRBD2. The receptor comes from a person between 18 and 75 years old in good health. The source material was blood. CDR3 sequence (DNA): TGTGCCAGCAGCTCCCTGACTAGCGGGGGGTACACAGATACGCAGTATTTT. The encoded protein is CASSSLTSGGYTDTQYF.